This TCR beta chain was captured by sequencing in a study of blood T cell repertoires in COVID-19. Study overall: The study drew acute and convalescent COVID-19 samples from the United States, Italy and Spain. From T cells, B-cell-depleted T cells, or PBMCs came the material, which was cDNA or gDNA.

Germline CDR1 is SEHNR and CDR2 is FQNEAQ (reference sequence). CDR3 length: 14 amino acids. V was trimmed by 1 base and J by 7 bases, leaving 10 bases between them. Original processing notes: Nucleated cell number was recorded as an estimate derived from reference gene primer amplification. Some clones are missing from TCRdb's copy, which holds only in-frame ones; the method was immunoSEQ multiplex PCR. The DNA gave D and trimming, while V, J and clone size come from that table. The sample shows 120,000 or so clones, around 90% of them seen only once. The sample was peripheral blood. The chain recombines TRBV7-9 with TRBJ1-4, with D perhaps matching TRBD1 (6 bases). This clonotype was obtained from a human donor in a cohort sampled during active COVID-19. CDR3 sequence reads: CASSLGGGPEKLFF. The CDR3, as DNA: TGTGCCAGCAGCTTAGGAGGGGGACCTGAAAAACTGTTTTTT.